This record concerns one TCR beta chain sequence. The sample holds a few counts of this clone. The antigen it binds to is not known. No much larger clone is present one base from it, and per-base qualities are unavailable. The data were obtained in a study of beta chain features in type 1 diabetes listed by TCRdb under 2018. General notes on the study: No differences in mean age, gender distribution, total cell number or subset yield were found between patients and healthy donors. A total of roughly 110 million sorted cells were examined across all samples, and the number of cells per subset was strongly correlated with RNA yield. In the study, TCRB repertoires of sorted circulating CD4+ T cell subsets from recently diagnosed type 1 diabetes patients were compared with those of matched healthy donors. Regulatory and stem cell-like memory subsets were obtained from only 8 patients and roughly 8 healthy donors, while naive and central memory subsets were obtained from all 30 or so donors.

Each donor gave one peripheral blood draw, around 100 mL on average, collected into heparinised tubes. A BD FACSAria II and a panel including CD45RO, CCR7, CD25, CD127, CD95 and CD27 were used to sort naive, central memory, regulatory and stem cell-like memory CD4+ T cells. Purity was above 95% for every sorted population. PBMCs were separated immediately by Lymphoprep density gradient centrifugation and were stained directly, without being cultured. So that batch effects would be minimized, each experiment stained and sorted samples in pairs, pairing one healthy donor with one patient. Relative to germline, V is 5 bases shorter and J is 4 bases shorter, with 17 bases between their ends. Reading the germline V gene gives CDR1 MNHNS and CDR2 SASEGT. Taken from cysteine to phenylalanine, the CDR3 has 15 residues. Of the read, only the CDR3 DNA is kept; its 45 bases are in frame from base 1. The entire amount of isolated RNA was reverse transcribed using the High Capacity cDNA Reverse Transcription Kit, so the sequenced TCRB transcripts were expressed ones. Deep immunoSEQ sequencing was performed on naive, central memory and regulatory T cell samples, with an average of around 3.4 million total reads per sample. After sorted cells were lysed in RLT buffer, RNA was extracted with DNase-treated RNeasy Micro or Mini kits, with the choice depending on cell number. Each cell subset was processed on its own to prevent cross-contamination, while patient and healthy donor samples were processed together. The immunoSEQ multiplex PCR was used to amplify TCRB sequences from cDNA, generating 87-bp fragments that spanned the CDR3 region. Sequencing of the amplicons was performed on the Illumina HiSeq platform. On the study's bioinformatics: PCR bias was corrected computationally using synthetic template baselines, and reads within Hamming distance 2 were collapsed, with unmergeable singletons discarded. By aligning reads against IMGT, V, D and J genes, CDR3 length, and insertions or deletions at six rearrangement sites were assigned. Within each subset, clonotype counts were normalized to the number of sorted cells before true diversity and Gini coefficients were calculated with the tcR R package. The overlap coefficient, calculated on TCRB nucleotide sequences, was used to quantify repertoire sharing. Out-of-frame TCRB sequences from naive cells were analyzed to stand in for the pre-selection repertoire. The table was pulled from immuneACCESS by TCRdb, which kept in-frame rearrangements only. Such tables lose some clones; where checked, under half of the loss comes from unresolved V genes, and the rest has no known cause. V and J calls and clone size are copied from that table; D and trimming were computed from the DNA. The sample table contains about 650,000 clones; only one count was recorded for around 11% of them. Approximately 0.11% of the sample belongs to the ten largest clones.

Overall study results and their limits: Because small numbers of individuals were included in the HLA sub-analyses, any influence of HLA type on TCRB rearrangement was left unresolved. Because cDNA was sequenced instead of genomic DNA, highly expressing activated cells could be over-represented, though the groups showed no difference in activation or CD3 levels. Naive, central memory and regulatory TCRB repertoires appeared more similar among patients than among healthy donors. At VDJ recombination sites, patients with type 1 diabetes made fewer insertions and deleted more nucleotides, a pattern implying thymic rearrangement abnormalities. Type 1 diabetes patients showed a moderate but significant shortening of TCRB CDR3 length in all four CD4+ subsets. Shorter templates might have been favored by PCR, but patient and control samples were amplified and corrected together, so both groups would have been affected equally by any skew.

This clonotype was obtained from a man between 25 and 39 years old with type 1 diabetes. The sequencing sample was made of naive CD4+ T cells from blood. What the cell subset or site label conveys for this sample: true naive CD4+ T cells. The chain joins TRBV6-1 to TRBJ2-5; the D assignment is uncertain and may be TRBD1 or TRBD2, with 7 bases supporting each. The bases are TGTGCCAGCAGTCCCCAGACAGGGAGGGGAGAGACCCAGTACTTC. Translated, it reads CASSPQTGRGETQYF.